Below are 26 T cell receptor beta chains sequenced from a single sample in a study of blood T cell repertoires in COVID-19. Only in-frame clones appear in the TCRdb table, and some are missing; sequencing was by immunoSEQ multiplex PCR. The profile shows some 200,000 clones, 70% to 90% of them singletons. The sequenced sample was peripheral blood. The receptors come from a woman aged 80 or older with acute or convalescent COVID-19.

This clone has a handful of counts. The V gene is TRBV5-4, the J gene TRBJ2-7; 10 bases fit TRBD1. This CDR3 spans 16 amino acids. V lost 1 base to trimming and J lost 1 base; unmatched junction nucleotides: 5. CDR1 and CDR2 (germline): SGHNT, YYREEE (reference sequence). The CDR3 nucleotides are TGTGCCAGCAGCTTGAGCGGGACAGGGGCTTCCTACGAGCAGTACTTC. Its protein is CASSLSGTGASYEQYF.

The chain has TRBV6-5 and TRBJ1-1; no firm D call. Germline V gene sequence: CDR1 MNHEY, CDR2 SVGAGI. This CDR3 region has 13 residues. The ends were cut back, 8 bases at V and 3 bases at J, with 13 bases in the middle. CDR3 sequence: CASSLERDTEAFF. The CDR3 DNA sequence: TGTGCCAGCTCCTTAGAACGGGACACTGAAGCTTTCTTT.

The chain joins TRBV9 to TRBJ2-1, with 11 bases aligning to TRBD2. The CDR3 loop spans 16 amino acids. Looked up from germline, CDR1 is SGDLS and CDR2 is YYNGEE. V was pared by 3 bases and J by 6 bases, with 8 bases of the junction left unmatched. The CDR3 region is CASSALTSGIANEQFF. CDR3 bases: TGTGCCAGCAGCGCCCTGACTAGCGGGATAGCCAATGAGCAGTTCTTC. The whole variable domain, remainder taken from reference TRBV9 and TRBJ2-1, is DSGVTQTPKHLITATGQRVTLRCSPRSGDLSVYWYQQSLDQGLQFLIQYYNGEERAKGNILERFSAQQFPDLHSELNLSSLELGDSALYFCASSALTSGIANEQFFGPGTRLTVL.

The chain employs TRBV3-1 (or the pseudogene TRBV3-2) and TRBJ1-3; D is ambiguous. Germline V gene lookup returns CDR1 LGHDT and CDR2 YNNKEL (reference sequence). CDR3 length: 15 residues. Trimming took 4 bases from V and 2 from J, leaving 12 bases between them. This chain's CDR3 is CASSPQGGPGNTIYF. The CDR3 coding sequence is TGTGCCAGCAGCCCCCAAGGCGGGCCTGGAAACACCATATATTTT.

The genes are TRBV29-1 and TRBJ2-6; D might be TRBD2 (6 bases). V lost 1 base, J lost 2 bases, and 6 bases lay in between. This CDR3 has 14 residues. Germline assignment: CDR1 SQVTM and CDR2 ANQGSEA. The CDR3 reads CSVEGGAGANVLTF. CDR3 in DNA: TGCAGCGTTGAAGGGGGGGCTGGGGCCAACGTCCTGACTTTC.

The V gene is TRBV18, the J gene TRBJ2-7; D may be TRBD2 (5 bases). CDR3 length: 13 residues. The V end was cut by 1 base, the J end by 6 bases, with 10 bases between. Germline lookup yields CDR1 KGHSH and CDR2 LQKENI. CDR3 amino acids: CASSPRAAGEQYF. Here the CDR3 DNA reads TGTGCCAGCTCACCACGGGCGGCGGGCGAGCAGTACTTC.

In this sample, this clone turned up a few times. CDR3 coding DNA: TGTGCCAGCAGTGACTCAGGCCAGAGGGGCTACACCTTC. It translates to CASSDSGQRGYTF. V gene TRBV6-4 combines with J gene TRBJ1-2; no definite D call. V was shortened by 0 bases and J by 8 bases, with 10 bases between the two germline ends. This CDR3 is built from 13 residues. In germline, CDR1 is MRHNA, CDR2 SNTAGT.

V and J are TRBV7-2 and TRBJ1-5; D unclear. The CDR3 totals 15 residues. Trimming took 5 bases from V and 0 from J, leaving 11 bases between them. In germline, CDR1 is SGHTA, CDR2 FQGNSA. The CDR3 nucleotides are TGTGCCAGCAGCAAAACAGCTTATAGCAATCAGCCCCAGCATTTT. Residues: CASSKTAYSNQPQHF.

This chain connects TRBV3-1 (or the pseudogene TRBV3-2) to TRBJ1-6; 9 bases are shared with TRBD1. V trimming: 5 bases; J trimming: 4 bases; junction bases outside the gene matches: 3. This CDR3 has 15 residues. Per germline, CDR1 LGHDT and CDR2 YNNKEL (reference sequence). In DNA, the CDR3 is TGTGCCAGCAGCGTACAGGGGGCGTATAATTCACCCCTCCACTTT. It is translated as CASSVQGAYNSPLHF.

V usage is TRBV11-2 and J usage is TRBJ1-1; D might be TRBD1 (5 bases). The germline V and J ends were trimmed by 5 bases and 4 bases, with 17 bases remaining between them. The length of the CDR3 is 15 residues. Germline V gene sequence: CDR1 SGHAT, CDR2 FQNNGV. The CDR3 coding sequence is TGTGCCAGCAGCCCAGGAGGGGATCGGGGCACTGAAGCTTTCTTT. This encodes CASSPGGDRGTEAFF.

J is TRBJ2-6 and V is TRBV19; possible D gene TRBD2, 5 bases. Trimming removed 1 base at V and 0 bases at J, with 7 bases between. Looked up from germline, CDR1 is LNHDA and CDR2 is SQIVND (reference sequence). This CDR3 has 16 amino acids. The CDR3 loop reads CASSIGGPSGANVLTF. Here the CDR3 DNA reads TGTGCCAGTAGTATAGGCGGGCCCTCTGGGGCCAACGTCCTGACTTTC.

This clone came up many times. This specimen includes other DNA sequences encoding the same CDR3. The chain carries TRBV5-1 and TRBJ1-2; possibly TRBD1 for D (5 bases). V dropped 0 bases and J dropped 4 bases, with 10 bases sitting between them. Germline CDR1 SGHRS, CDR2 YFSETQ. This CDR3 contains 14 residues. DNA for the CDR3: TGCGCCAGCAGCTTGGAACAGGCACGCTATGGCTACACCTTC. This codes for CASSLEQARYGYTF.

This clone appeared a few times. The chain recombines TRBV27 with TRBJ1-5; TRBD1 might be the D (6 bases). The CDR3 has 13 amino acids. Deletions cut 5 bases from V and 6 bases from J, with 11 bases between. The germline V gene encodes CDR1 MNHEY and CDR2 SMNVEV (reference sequence). The CDR3: CASSGLRGQPQHF. In DNA, the CDR3 is TGTGCCAGCAGTGGCCTCAGGGGTCAGCCCCAGCATTTT.

This chain connects TRBV19 to TRBJ2-1; no definite D call. Trimming took 6 bases from V and 0 from J, leaving 12 bases between them. CDR1 and CDR2 from the germline V gene are LNHDA and SQIVND (reference sequence). This CDR3 is 15 amino acids long. CDR3 region: CASSPRLSSYNEQFF. In DNA form, the CDR3 reads TGTGCCAGTAGCCCCCGTTTGAGCTCCTACAATGAGCAGTTCTTC.

This chain links TRBV9 with TRBJ1-1, with a tentative D call TRBD1 (6 bases). Trimming took off 4 bases at V and 6 bases at J, with 19 bases between the two ends. The length of the CDR3 is 15 residues. Germline CDR1 reads SGDLS; CDR2 reads YYNGEE. The CDR3, as DNA: TGTGCCAGCAGCCCACCGGGGGGGCCCGCAGCTGAAGCTTTCTTT. This translates into CASSPPGGPAAEAFF.

The chain links TRBV30 to TRBJ1-6, with D unclear. Trimming left V 2 bases short and J 7 bases short, with 9 bases between. The CDR3 extends over 13 amino acids. CDR1 is GTSNPN, CDR2 SVGIG, per germline (reference sequence). DNA for the CDR3: TGTGCCTGGAGTATGACGGGAAATTCACCCCTCCACTTT. Protein product: CAWSMTGNSPLHF.

The genes are TRBV18 and TRBJ2-1; perhaps TRBD2 as D (6 bases). This CDR3 is 14 amino acids long. Trimming took 0 bases from V and 6 from J, leaving 9 bases between them. The V gene's germline CDR1 is KGHSH and CDR2 LQKENI. The CDR3 region has the DNA TGTGCCAGCTCACCACCGTCCGGGGGCAATGAGCAGTTCTTC. Amino acid sequence: CASSPPSGGNEQFF. The full variable domain, with the rest looked up from reference TRBV18 and TRBJ2-1, is NAGVMQNPRHLVRRRGQEARLRCSPMKGHSHVYWYRQLPEEGLKFMVYLQKENIIDESGMPKERFSAEFPKEGPSILRIQQVVRGDSAAYFCASSPPSGGNEQFFGPGTRLTVL.

This chain joins TRBV5-1 and TRBJ1-3, with D unresolved. Between the trimmed V and J ends, which lost 0 bases and 0 bases, there was a span of 7 bases. The length of the CDR3 is 15 residues. From germline, CDR1 is SGHRS and CDR2 YFSETQ. The CDR3, as DNA: TGCGCCAGCAGCTTGGCCGCGAGCTCTGGAAACACCATATATTTT. Translating it yields CASSLAASSGNTIYF.

V usage is TRBV4-3 and J usage is TRBJ1-2, with no clear D. CDR1 is LGHNA, CDR2 YSLEER, per germline. V was clipped by 3 bases and J by 5 bases, with 13 bases between them. CDR3 length equals 14 residues. CDR3 nucleotide sequence: TGCGCCAGCAGCCAGCAGCGGATGTCATATGGCTACACCTTC. This gives the protein CASSQQRMSYGYTF.

V usage is TRBV12-3 or TRBV12-4 and J usage is TRBJ2-7; TRBD1 aligns across 9 bases. The CDR3 is made up of 13 amino acids. Germline trimming cut 6 bases from V and 2 bases from J; bases unmatched to any gene: 2. In nucleotides, the CDR3 is TGTGCCAGCAGCCGGACAGGGGCCTACGAGCAGTACTTC. Protein: CASSRTGAYEQYF.

The rearrangement uses TRBV11-2 and TRBJ2-1, with 8 bases lining up with TRBD2. Germline V gene data show CDR1 as SGHAT and CDR2 as FQNNGV. Germline trimming cut 5 bases from V and 2 bases from J; bases unmatched to any gene: 11. CDR3 size: 17 residues. The CDR3 DNA follows: TGTGCCAGCAGCCCGGGCCGGGAGGGCAGGCCCTACAATGAGCAGTTCTTC. Amino acids: CASSPGREGRPYNEQFF.

The genes are TRBV29-1 and TRBJ1-1; D uncertain. There are 13 residues in the CDR3. The ends were cut back, 7 bases at V and 6 bases at J, with 18 bases in the middle. CDR1 and CDR2 from the germline V gene are SQVTM and ANQGSEA. In DNA, the CDR3 is TGCAGCGCCTCTATGACTTCATGGCCTGAAGCTTTCTTT. This gives the protein CSASMTSWPEAFF.

This chain joins TRBV5-1 and TRBJ1-1; 8 nucleotides line up with TRBD1. CDR3 length: 17 residues. With V trimmed by 0 bases and J by 0 bases, 7 bases remained unmatched. The V gene's germline CDR1 is SGHRS and CDR2 YFSETQ. The CDR3 coding sequence is TGCGCCAGCAGCTTGGGACAGGGGAGGGTCATGAACACTGAAGCTTTCTTT. This codes for CASSLGQGRVMNTEAFF.

The chain links TRBV7-2 to TRBJ1-1; 7 positions match TRBD1. V was pared by 7 bases and J by 3 bases, with 8 bases of the junction left unmatched. This CDR3 region has 14 residues. Germline loops: CDR1 SGHTA, CDR2 FQGNSA. The CDR3 DNA reads as TGTGCCAGCAACTACAGGGGTAAGGACACTGAAGCTTTCTTT. Encoded protein: CASNYRGKDTEAFF.

Worth noting for this clone: This same CDR3 is encoded by further DNA sequences in the sample. DNA of the CDR3: TGTGCCAGCAGTGGACAGGGTTACGAGCAGTACTTC. It translates to CASSGQGYEQYF. This rearrangement joins TRBV6-6 to TRBJ2-7; TRBD1 aligns across 8 bases. Germline V CDR1 and CDR2: MNHNY, SVGAGI (reference sequence). This CDR3 comprises 12 residues. Trimming at V came to 5 bases and at J to 4 bases, leaving 1 base not matched to a gene.

This rearrangement joins TRBV7-9 to TRBJ2-4; 13 bases line up with TRBD2. CDR1 SEHNR and CDR2 FQNEAQ come from the germline V gene (reference sequence). J was trimmed by 1 base and V by 5 bases; bases with no gene match: 11. This CDR3 comprises 19 residues. CDR3: CASSGTLAGGPLAKNIQYF. CDR3 nucleotides: TGTGCCAGCAGCGGGACACTAGCGGGGGGGCCATTGGCCAAAAACATTCAGTACTTC.